Shown below are 19 T cell receptor beta chains from a single sample sequenced in a study of T cells in Graves' hyperthyroidism and ophthalmopathy. Amplified TCR beta CDR3 regions derived from RNA transcripts. Primed by the HTBI set, a first-round RT-PCR was run on the TCR CDR3. Each CDR3 protein is one row after TCRdb ran MiXCR on the multiplex PCR reads. Of 480,000 or so distinct CDR3 sequences in the sample, about 45% were seen once. Sequencing used peripheral blood or thyroid tissue (not recorded which). Source of these receptors: an adult woman with Graves' disease, either hyperthyroidism or ophthalmopathy (not recorded which).

This chain connects TRBV19 to TRBJ1-5; 7 nucleotides match TRBD1. The trim removed 8 bases at V and 4 bases at J, leaving 5 bases unmatched. This CDR3 region has 13 residues. Germline V lookup: CDR1 LNHDA, CDR2 SQIVND (reference sequence). In nucleotides, the CDR3 is TGTGCCAGTGGGAGGACAGGTAATCAGCCCCAGCATTTT. Translated: CASGRTGNQPQHF. Using reference TRBV19 and TRBJ1-5 for the parts outside the CDR3, the full variable domain is DGGITQSPKYLFRKEGQNVTLSCEQNLNHDAMYWYRQDPGQGLRLIYYSQIVNDFQKGDIAEGYSVSREKKESFPLTVTSAQKNPTAFYLCASGRTGNQPQHFGDGTRLSIL.

This clonotype turned up a few times. The chain's CDR3 is CASSGRVTGANVLTF. DNA for the CDR3: TGTGCCAGCAGTGGCAGGGTAACTGGGGCCAACGTCCTGACTTTC. V and J are TRBV2 and TRBJ2-6; D perhaps matches TRBD1 (5 bases). Looked up from germline, CDR1 is SNHLY and CDR2 is FYNNEI. V lost 4 bases to trimming and J lost 2 bases, with 9 bases between them. CDR3 length equals 15 residues.

Points on this clonotype: The junction departs from germline at one end; a sequencing error may be responsible. This chain uses TRBV20-1 with TRBJ1-5; D is ambiguous. CDR1 DFQATT and CDR2 SNEGSKA come from the germline V gene (reference sequence). The CDR3 contains 12 residues. The CDR3 loop reads CSARGSKQPQHF. DNA for the CDR3: TGCAGTGCTAGGGGCAGCAAGCAGCCCCAGCATTTT.

There are many counts of this clonotype. This chain links TRBV20-1 with TRBJ1-5; D gene ambiguous. Germline values: CDR1 DFQATT, CDR2 SNEGSKA (reference sequence). The CDR3 spans 13 residues. Trimming removed 1 base at V and 3 bases at J, with 7 bases between. The DNA for the CDR3 is TGCAGTGCTAGAGGTACCCTCAATCAGCCCCAGCATTTT. Residues: CSARGTLNQPQHF.

V gene TRBV5-1 combines with J gene TRBJ1-5; D uncertain. Trimming stripped 1 base from V and 4 bases from J, with 6 bases between. Germline V CDR1 and CDR2: SGHRS, YFSETQ. There are 13 residues in the CDR3. The CDR3 DNA follows: TGCGCCAGCAGCTTGTGGATAAATCAGCCCCAGCATTTT. This sequence encodes CASSLWINQPQHF.

This clonotype was detected only a few times. This chain links TRBV4-1 with TRBJ2-6; D might be TRBD2 (5 bases). The length of the CDR3 is 17 residues. Trimming removed 0 bases at V and 3 bases at J, with 12 bases between. Germline CDR1 reads MGHRA; CDR2 reads YSYEKL. CDR3 sequence: CASSQEVGVGGANVLTF. The CDR3 region has the DNA TGCGCCAGCAGCCAAGAGGTGGGAGTAGGTGGGGCCAACGTCCTGACTTTC.

The chain has TRBV7-8 and TRBJ2-5; 7 bases are a match to TRBD1. This CDR3 region has 14 residues. With 5 bases clipped from V and 5 bases from J, the junction kept 8 bases outside the gene matches. The germline CDR1 and CDR2 sequences are SGHVS and FQNEAQ. CDR3 DNA: TGTGCCAGCAGCATCGGACAGGCGTCGGAGACCCAGTACTTC. Residues: CASSIGQASETQYF.

As for this clonotype: A much larger clone sits a single nucleotide away, making a read error possible. V and J are TRBV2 and TRBJ2-7; no clear D gene. V lost 6 bases and J lost 6, with 12 bases in between. CDR1 is SNHLY and CDR2 is FYNNEI in the germline V gene. This CDR3 is 12 amino acids long. CDR3 loop: CASSPETGEQYF. CDR3 bases: TGTGCCAGCAGCCCCGAGACGGGCGAGCAGTACTTC.

The CDR3, as DNA: TGTGCCACCGGAAAAGGGTACGGTAGCAATCAGCCCCAGCATTTT. Residues: CATGKGYGSNQPQHF. This chain connects TRBV15 to TRBJ1-5; no definite D call. CDR3 length: 15 residues. The V gene's germline CDR1 is LNHNV and CDR2 YYDKDF (reference sequence). V lost 8 bases and J lost 0, with 14 bases in between.

Many counts were recorded for this clonotype. The J gene is TRBJ2-7, the V gene TRBV10-3, with D possibly being TRBD1 or TRBD2 (5 bases each). In germline, CDR1 is ENHRY, CDR2 SYGVKD. The CDR3 has 14 amino acids. Trimming left V 9 bases short and J 0 bases short, with 15 bases between. CDR3 bases: TGTGCCATAGTACCGGGACCGAGCTCCTACGAGCAGTACTTC. Residues: CAIVPGPSSYEQYF.

This clonotype was counted between two and nine times. The chain is built from TRBV20-1 and TRBJ2-5, with 7 nucleotides matching TRBD1. The V gene's germline CDR1 is DFQATT and CDR2 SNEGSKA (reference sequence). The CDR3 spans 14 residues. Losses at the gene ends were 3 bases for V and 4 bases for J; bases not matched to a gene: 8. This CDR3 is CSARRTGLGETQYF. The CDR3 DNA follows: TGCAGTGCTAGGAGGACAGGTTTAGGAGAGACCCAGTACTTC.

A few counts support this clonotype. One junction end disagrees with the germline gene, perhaps due to a read error. This rearrangement joins TRBV15 to TRBJ2-2; 8 bases are shared with TRBD1. Germline loops: CDR1 LNHNV, CDR2 YYDKDF (reference sequence). The CDR3 extends over 20 amino acids. CDR3 coding DNA: TGTGCCAGCAGCTCAGACATTGGGACAGGCCATTTGGGAAACACCGGGGAGCTGTTTTTT. It translates to CASSSDIGTGHLGNTGELFF.

CDR3 residues: CASNILGGNTEAFF. For the CDR3, the DNA is TGTGCCAGCAACATCCTGGGAGGGAACACTGAAGCTTTCTTT. The J gene is TRBJ1-1, the V gene TRBV7-2; the D is unclear. V lost 7 bases and J lost 1, with 13 bases in between. The CDR3 has 14 amino acids. CDR1 SGHTA and CDR2 FQGNSA come from the germline V gene.

The J gene is TRBJ2-7, the V gene TRBV4-1; D is possibly TRBD1 (5 bases). The germline V and J ends were trimmed by 1 base and 4 bases, with 11 bases remaining between them. In germline, CDR1 is MGHRA, CDR2 YSYEKL. This CDR3 is 14 amino acids long. The CDR3 region is CASSQGEGAYEQYF. The CDR3 nucleotides are TGCGCCAGCAGCCAAGGGGAAGGGGCGTACGAGCAGTACTTC.

The chain combines TRBV12-3 or TRBV12-4 with TRBJ2-5; possible D gene TRBD1, 5 bases. V was trimmed by 2 bases and J by 4 bases, leaving 14 bases between them. CDR3 size: 15 residues. The CDR3 sequence is CASSLLGKGRETQYF. In DNA form, the CDR3 reads TGTGCCAGCAGTTTATTGGGGAAGGGGCGAGAGACCCAGTACTTC.

The chain carries TRBV7-9 and TRBJ2-7, with TRBD1 matching over 7 bases. The CDR3 is made up of 11 amino acids. The germline V gene encodes CDR1 SEHNR and CDR2 FQNEAQ (reference sequence). J was trimmed by 8 bases and V by 5 bases; bases with no gene match: 3. The CDR3 DNA is TGTGCCAGCAGCCTAGGGGGCAAGCAGTACTTC. It translates to CASSLGGKQYF.

This clonotype was counted ten times or more. This chain uses TRBV2 with TRBJ1-3; the D is unclear. The CDR3 is 19 amino acids. In germline, CDR1 is SNHLY, CDR2 FYNNEI. V was pared by 4 bases and J by 0 bases, with 22 bases between. CDR3: CASSALGTTPVSSGNTIYF. The CDR3 bases are TGTGCCAGCAGTGCCCTGGGAACAACCCCCGTAAGCTCTGGAAACACCATATATTTT.

The chain combines TRBV5-1 with TRBJ1-4; D gene uncertain. The germline V gene encodes CDR1 SGHRS and CDR2 YFSETQ. The CDR3 contains 14 residues. With 7 bases removed from V and 0 bases from J, the gap between germline ends came to 10 bases. This chain's CDR3 is CASGPGATNEKLFF. CDR3 DNA: TGCGCCAGCGGTCCAGGAGCAACTAATGAAAAACTGTTTTTT.

Points on this clonotype: The CDR3 does not end in the conserved phenylalanine or tryptophan, so this is likely a read error. The rearrangement uses TRBV5-1 and TRBJ1-2, with D possibly being TRBD1 (5 bases). This CDR3 spans 14 amino acids. V lost 1 base, J lost 6 bases, and 13 bases lay in between. In germline, CDR1 is SGHRS, CDR2 YFSETQ. This chain's CDR3 is CASSLMGPTDGYTL. CDR3 DNA sequence: TGCGCCAGCAGCTTGATGGGGCCCACAGATGGCTACACCCTC.